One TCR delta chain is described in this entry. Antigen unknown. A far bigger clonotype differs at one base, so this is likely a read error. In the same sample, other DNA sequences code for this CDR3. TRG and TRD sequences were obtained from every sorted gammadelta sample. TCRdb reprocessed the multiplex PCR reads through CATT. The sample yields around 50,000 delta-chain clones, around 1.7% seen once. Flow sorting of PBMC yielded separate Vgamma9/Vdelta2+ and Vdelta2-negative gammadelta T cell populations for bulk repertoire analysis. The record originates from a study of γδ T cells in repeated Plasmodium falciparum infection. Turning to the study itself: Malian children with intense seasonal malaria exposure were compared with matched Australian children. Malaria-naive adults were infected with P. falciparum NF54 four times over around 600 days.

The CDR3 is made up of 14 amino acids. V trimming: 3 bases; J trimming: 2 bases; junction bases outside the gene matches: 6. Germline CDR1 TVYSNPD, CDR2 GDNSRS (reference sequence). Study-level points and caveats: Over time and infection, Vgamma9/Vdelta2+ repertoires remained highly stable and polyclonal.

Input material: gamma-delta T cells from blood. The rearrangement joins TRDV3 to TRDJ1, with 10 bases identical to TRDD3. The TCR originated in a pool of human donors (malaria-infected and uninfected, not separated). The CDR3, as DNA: TGTGCCTTCACCGGGGGATACGGAACCGATAAACTCATCTTT. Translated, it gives CAFTGGYGTDKLIF.